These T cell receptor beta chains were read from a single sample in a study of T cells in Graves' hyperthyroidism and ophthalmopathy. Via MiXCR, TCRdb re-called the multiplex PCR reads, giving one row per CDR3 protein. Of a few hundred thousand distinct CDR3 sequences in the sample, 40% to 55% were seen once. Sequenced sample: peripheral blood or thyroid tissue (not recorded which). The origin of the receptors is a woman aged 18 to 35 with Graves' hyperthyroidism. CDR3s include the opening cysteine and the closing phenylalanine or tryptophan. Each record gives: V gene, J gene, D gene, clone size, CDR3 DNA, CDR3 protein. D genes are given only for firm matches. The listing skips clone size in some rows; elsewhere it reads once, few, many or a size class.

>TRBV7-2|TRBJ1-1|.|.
TGTGCCAGCAGCTTAACGTGGGGCATCGAAGCTTTCTTT
CASSLTWGIEAFF
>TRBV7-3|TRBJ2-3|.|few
TGTGCCAGCAGCCAGCGGACCACAGATACGCAGTATTTT
CASSQRTTDTQYF
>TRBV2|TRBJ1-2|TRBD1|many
TGTGCCAGCAGCGACAGGGGGCGAGGCTACACCTTC
CASSDRGRGYTF
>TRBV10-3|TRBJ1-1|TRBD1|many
TGTGCCATCAGTGAGGCGTCGGGACAGGTTAACACTGAAGCTTTCTTT
CAISEASGQVNTEAFF
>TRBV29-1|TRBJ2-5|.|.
TGCAGCGCATCTCCCGGGGTCATATGGGGAGAGACCCAGTACTTC
CSASPGVIWGETQYF
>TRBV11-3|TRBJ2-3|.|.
TGTGCCAGCACCTCCACAGATACGCAGTATTTT
CASTSTDTQYF
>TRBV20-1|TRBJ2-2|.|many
TGCAGTGTTGAGGTCACCCCAGCCGGGGAGCTGTTTTTT
CSVEVTPAGELFF
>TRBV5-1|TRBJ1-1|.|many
TGCGCCAGCAGCTTGGCCTCCATGAACACTGAAGCTTTCTTT
CASSLASMNTEAFF
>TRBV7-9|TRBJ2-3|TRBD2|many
TGTGCCAGCCCCTACCCAGCGGGAGGGCCGACAGATACGCAGTATTTT
CASPYPAGGPTDTQYF
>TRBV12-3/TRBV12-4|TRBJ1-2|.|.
TGTGCCAGCAGTTGGACAGAACCTGGCTACACCTTC
CASSWTEPGYTF
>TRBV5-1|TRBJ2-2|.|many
TGCGCCAGCAGCTTGGCAGGAGGGGCGAGGAACACCGGGGAGCTGTTTTTT
CASSLAGGARNTGELFF
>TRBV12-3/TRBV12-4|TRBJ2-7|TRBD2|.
TGTGCCAGCCGGGAGGGAGGAAACTACGAGCAGTACTTC
CASREGGNYEQYF
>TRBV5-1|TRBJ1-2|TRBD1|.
TGCGCCAGCAGCTTGCCGGGACAGGATGGGAACTATGGCTACACCTTC
CASSLPGQDGNYGYTF
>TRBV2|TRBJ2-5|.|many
TGTGCCAGCAGACTAGGAGGACCAGGGTTGATAGAGACCCAGTACTTC
CASRLGGPGLIETQYF
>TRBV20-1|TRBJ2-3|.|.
TGCAGTGCTATGTTAATATCCCCAGGCACAGATACGCAGTATTTT
CSAMLISPGTDTQYF
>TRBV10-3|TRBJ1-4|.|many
TGTGCCATCAGTGAGTCGGGTCAACAGAGTAATGAAAAACTGTTTTTT
CAISESGQQSNEKLFF
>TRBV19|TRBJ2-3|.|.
TGTGCCAGTAGTATATCAGCTGCAGATACGCAGTATTTT
CASSISAADTQYF
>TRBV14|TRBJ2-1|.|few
TGTGCCAGCAGCCAAGTCGCGCGGAATGAGCAGTTCTTC
CASSQVARNEQFF
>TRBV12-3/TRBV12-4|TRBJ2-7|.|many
TGTGCCAGCAGCCCTACACGGGCCTACGAGCAGTACTTC
CASSPTRAYEQYF
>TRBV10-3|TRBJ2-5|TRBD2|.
TGTGCCATCACTACGGGAGGGGAGACCCAGTACTTC
CAITTGGETQYF
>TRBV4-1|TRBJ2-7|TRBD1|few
TGCGCCAGCAGCCAGGGCCCGACAGGGTTAACTAAGCACGAGCAGTACTTC
CASSQGPTGLTKHEQYF
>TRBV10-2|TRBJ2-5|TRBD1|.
TGCGCCAGCAGTGAGCGGACAGGGGGAAAAGAGACCCAGTACTTC
CASSERTGGKETQYF